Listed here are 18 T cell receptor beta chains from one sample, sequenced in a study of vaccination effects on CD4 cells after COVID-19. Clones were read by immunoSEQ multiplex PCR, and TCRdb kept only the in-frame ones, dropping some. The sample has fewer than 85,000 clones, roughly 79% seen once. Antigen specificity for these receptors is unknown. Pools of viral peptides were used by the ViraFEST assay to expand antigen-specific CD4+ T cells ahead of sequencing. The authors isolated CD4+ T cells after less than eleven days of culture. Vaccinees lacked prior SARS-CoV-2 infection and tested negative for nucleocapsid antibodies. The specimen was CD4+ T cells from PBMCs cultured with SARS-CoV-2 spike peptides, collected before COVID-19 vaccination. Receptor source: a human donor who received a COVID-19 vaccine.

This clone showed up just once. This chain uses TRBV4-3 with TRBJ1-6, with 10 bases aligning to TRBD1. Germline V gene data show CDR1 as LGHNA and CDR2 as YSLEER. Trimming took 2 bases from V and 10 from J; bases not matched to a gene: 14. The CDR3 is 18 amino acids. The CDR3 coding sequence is TGCGCCAGCAGCCAACAAGGACGACAGGGGGCACGGGGGTCACCCCTCCACTTT. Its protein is CASSQQGRQGARGSPLHF.

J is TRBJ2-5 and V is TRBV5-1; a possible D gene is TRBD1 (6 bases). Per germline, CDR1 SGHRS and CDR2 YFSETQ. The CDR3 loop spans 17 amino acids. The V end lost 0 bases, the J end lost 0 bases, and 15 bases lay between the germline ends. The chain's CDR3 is CASSLAPRGVYQETQYF. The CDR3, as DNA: TGCGCCAGCAGCTTGGCTCCCAGGGGCGTTTACCAAGAGACCCAGTACTTC.

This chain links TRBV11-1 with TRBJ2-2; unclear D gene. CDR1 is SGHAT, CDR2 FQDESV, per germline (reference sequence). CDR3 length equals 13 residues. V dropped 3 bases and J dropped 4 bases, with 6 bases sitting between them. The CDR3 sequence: CASSFYGTGELFF. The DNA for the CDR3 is TGTGCCAGCAGCTTCTACGGCACCGGGGAGCTGTTTTTT.

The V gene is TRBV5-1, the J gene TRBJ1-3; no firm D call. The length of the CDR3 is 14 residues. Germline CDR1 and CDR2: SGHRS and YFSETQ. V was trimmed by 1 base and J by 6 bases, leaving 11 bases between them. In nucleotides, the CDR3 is TGCGCCAGCAGCTTGTATGGCAGCGAAAACACCATATATTTT. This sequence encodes CASSLYGSENTIYF.

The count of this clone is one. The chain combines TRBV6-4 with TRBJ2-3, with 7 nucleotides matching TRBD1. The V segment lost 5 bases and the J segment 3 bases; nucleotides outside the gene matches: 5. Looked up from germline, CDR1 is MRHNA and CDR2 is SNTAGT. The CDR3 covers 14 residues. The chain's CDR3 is CASSQTGSTDTQYF. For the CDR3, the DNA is TGTGCCAGCAGTCAGACAGGGTCAACAGATACGCAGTATTTT.

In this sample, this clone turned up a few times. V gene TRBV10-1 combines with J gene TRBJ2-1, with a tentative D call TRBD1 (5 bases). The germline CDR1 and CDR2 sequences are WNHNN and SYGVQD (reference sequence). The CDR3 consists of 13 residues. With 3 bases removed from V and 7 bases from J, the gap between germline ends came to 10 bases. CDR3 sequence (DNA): TGCGCCAGCAGTGATCAGGGTAGGAATGAGCAGTTCTTC. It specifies CASSDQGRNEQFF.

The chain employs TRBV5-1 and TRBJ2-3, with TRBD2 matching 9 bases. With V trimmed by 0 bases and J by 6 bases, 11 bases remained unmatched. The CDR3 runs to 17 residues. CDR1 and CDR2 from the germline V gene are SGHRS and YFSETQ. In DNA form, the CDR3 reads TGCGCCAGCAGCTTGGAGGCGCGGGGGGGGCCCCGTGATACGCAGTATTTT. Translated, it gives CASSLEARGGPRDTQYF.

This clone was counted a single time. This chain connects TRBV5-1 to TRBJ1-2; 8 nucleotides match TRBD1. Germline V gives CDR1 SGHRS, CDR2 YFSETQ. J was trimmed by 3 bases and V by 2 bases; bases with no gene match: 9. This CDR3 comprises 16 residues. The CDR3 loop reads CASSLSRGRGDYGYTF. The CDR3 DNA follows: TGCGCCAGCAGCTTAAGCAGGGGGCGCGGGGACTATGGCTACACCTTC.

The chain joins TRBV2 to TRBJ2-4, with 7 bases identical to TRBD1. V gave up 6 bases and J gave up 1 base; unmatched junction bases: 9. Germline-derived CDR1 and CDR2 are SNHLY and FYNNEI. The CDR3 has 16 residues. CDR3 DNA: TGTGCCAGCAGGGGGGACAGTGGGTTTGCCAAAAACATTCAGTACTTC. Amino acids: CASRGDSGFAKNIQYF.

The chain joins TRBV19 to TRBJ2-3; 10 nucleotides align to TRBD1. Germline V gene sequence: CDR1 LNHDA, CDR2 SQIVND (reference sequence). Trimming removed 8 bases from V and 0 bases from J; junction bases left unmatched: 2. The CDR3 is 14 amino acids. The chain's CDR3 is CASRDRGSTDTQYF. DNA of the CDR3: TGTGCCAGTCGGGACAGGGGAAGCACAGATACGCAGTATTTT.

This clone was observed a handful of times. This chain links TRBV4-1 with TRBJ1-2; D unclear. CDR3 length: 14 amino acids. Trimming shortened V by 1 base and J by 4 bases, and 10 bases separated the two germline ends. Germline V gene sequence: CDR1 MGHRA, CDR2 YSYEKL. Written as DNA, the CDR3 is TGCGCCAGCAGCCAAGTCAGTCTTCCCTATGGCTACACCTTC. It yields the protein CASSQVSLPYGYTF.

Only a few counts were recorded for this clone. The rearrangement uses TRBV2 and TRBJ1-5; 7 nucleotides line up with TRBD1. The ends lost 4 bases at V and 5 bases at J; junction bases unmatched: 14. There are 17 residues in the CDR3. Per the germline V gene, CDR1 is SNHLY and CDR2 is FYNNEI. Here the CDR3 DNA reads TGTGCCAGCAGTGGAAGGGGCAGGGGGTTCTTCGATCAGCCCCAGCATTTT. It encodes CASSGRGRGFFDQPQHF.

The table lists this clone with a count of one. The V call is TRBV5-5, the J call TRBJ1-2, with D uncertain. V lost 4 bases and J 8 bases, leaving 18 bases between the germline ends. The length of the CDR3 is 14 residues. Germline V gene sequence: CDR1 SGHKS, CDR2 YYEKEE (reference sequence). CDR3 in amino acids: CASSPMGPSRGYTF. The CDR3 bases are TGTGCCAGCAGCCCCATGGGCCCTAGTCGGGGCTACACCTTC.

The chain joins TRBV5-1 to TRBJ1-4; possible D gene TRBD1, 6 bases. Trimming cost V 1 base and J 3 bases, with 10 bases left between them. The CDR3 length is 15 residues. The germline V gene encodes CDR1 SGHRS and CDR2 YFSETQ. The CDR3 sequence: CASSLTGGANEKLFF. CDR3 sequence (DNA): TGCGCCAGCAGCTTGACCGGGGGCGCTAATGAAAAACTGTTTTTT.

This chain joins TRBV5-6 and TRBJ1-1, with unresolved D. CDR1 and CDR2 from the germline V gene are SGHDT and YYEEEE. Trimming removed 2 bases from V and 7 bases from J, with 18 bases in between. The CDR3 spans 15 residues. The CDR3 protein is CASSFMSSLALEAFF. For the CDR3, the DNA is TGTGCCAGCAGCTTCATGAGTAGTCTCGCCCTTGAAGCTTTCTTT.

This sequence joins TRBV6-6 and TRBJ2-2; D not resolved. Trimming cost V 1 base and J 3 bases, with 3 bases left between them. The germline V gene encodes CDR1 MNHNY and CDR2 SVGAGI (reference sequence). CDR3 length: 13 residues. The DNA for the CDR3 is TGTGCCAGCAGTTACTTGGACACCGGGGAGCTGTTTTTT. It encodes CASSYLDTGELFF.

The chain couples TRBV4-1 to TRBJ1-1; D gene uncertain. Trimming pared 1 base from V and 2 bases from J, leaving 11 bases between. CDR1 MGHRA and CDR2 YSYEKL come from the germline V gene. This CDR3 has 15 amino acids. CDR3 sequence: CASSQGPRQNTEAFF. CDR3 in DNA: TGCGCCAGCAGCCAAGGACCCAGACAAAACACTGAAGCTTTCTTT.

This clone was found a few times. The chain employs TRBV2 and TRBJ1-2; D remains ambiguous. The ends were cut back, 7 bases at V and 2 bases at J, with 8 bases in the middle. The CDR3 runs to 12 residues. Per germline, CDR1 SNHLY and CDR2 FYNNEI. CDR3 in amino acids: CASTRENYGYTF. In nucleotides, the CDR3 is TGTGCCAGCACGAGGGAGAACTATGGCTACACCTTC.